This T cell receptor beta chain came from a study of T cell changes during pregnancy in multiple sclerosis. Sequencing used immunoSEQ multiplex PCR; TCRdb keeps in-frame clones, though not all of them. Here the sample spans around 75,000 clones, about 93% being singletons. Trimming shortened V by 3 bases and J by 5 bases, and 11 bases separated the two germline ends. The CDR3 contains 13 residues. Germline V lookup: CDR1 LNHDA, CDR2 SQIVND (reference sequence). The starting material was CD4+ T cells from peripheral blood mononuclear cells, obtained after pregnancy. This clonotype was obtained from a female donor with multiple sclerosis, enrolled in a pregnancy study. This chain uses TRBV19 with TRBJ2-7; the D gene is possibly TRBD2 (5 bases). This chain's CDR3 is CASSIFGVDEQYF. In nucleotides, the CDR3 is TGTGCCAGTAGTATCTTCGGGGTCGACGAGCAGTACTTC.